This T cell receptor beta chain was obtained from a study of regulatory T cells in long-lasting Graves disease. General study results and limits: Persistent disease exhibited a predilection for TRBV28, TRBJ1-2 and TRBJ2-5.

Time point described: newly diagnosed GD, antithyroid drugs for less than 3 months. The TCR library used RNA extracted from PBMCs. HTBI primers from iRepertoire and Arm-PCR of CDR3 regions yielded the TCR beta libraries. A single record per CDR3 protein comes from TCRdb applying MiXCR to the multiplex PCR reads. The table has 620,000 or so distinct CDR3 sequences, approximately 15% seen once; the top ten hold roughly 18%. V gave up 5 bases and J gave up 0 bases, with 15 bases separating them. This CDR3 contains 16 residues. The sample holds many counts of this clonotype. Antigen unknown. Separately, the same data were catalogued under a study of T cells in Graves' hyperthyroidism and ophthalmopathy.

This chain connects TRBV12-3 or TRBV12-4 to TRBJ2-3; D is ambiguous. This receptor was identified in a woman younger than 45 with Graves disease. The sample consisted of peripheral blood mononuclear cells (PBMCs), taken at new diagnosis, from a patient treated with antithyroid drugs. The CDR3 coding sequence is TGTGCCAGCAGTCTCCGTGAAAGGGCTAGCACAGATACGCAGTATTTT. The encoded protein is CASSLRERASTDTQYF.